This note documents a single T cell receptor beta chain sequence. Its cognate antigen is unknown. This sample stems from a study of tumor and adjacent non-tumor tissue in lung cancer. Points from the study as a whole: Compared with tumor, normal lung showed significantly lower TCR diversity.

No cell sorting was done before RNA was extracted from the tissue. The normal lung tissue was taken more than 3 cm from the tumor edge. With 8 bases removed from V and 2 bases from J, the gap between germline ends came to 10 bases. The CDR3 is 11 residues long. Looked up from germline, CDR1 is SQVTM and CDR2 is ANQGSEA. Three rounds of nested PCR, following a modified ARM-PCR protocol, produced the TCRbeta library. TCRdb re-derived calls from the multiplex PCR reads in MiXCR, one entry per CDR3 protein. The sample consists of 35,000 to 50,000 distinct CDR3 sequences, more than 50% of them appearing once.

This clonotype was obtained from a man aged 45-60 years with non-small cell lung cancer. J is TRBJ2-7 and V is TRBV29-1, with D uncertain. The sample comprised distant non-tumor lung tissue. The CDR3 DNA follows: TGCAGCATTGGCGGCACCTACGAGCAGTACTTC. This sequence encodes CSIGGTYEQYF.